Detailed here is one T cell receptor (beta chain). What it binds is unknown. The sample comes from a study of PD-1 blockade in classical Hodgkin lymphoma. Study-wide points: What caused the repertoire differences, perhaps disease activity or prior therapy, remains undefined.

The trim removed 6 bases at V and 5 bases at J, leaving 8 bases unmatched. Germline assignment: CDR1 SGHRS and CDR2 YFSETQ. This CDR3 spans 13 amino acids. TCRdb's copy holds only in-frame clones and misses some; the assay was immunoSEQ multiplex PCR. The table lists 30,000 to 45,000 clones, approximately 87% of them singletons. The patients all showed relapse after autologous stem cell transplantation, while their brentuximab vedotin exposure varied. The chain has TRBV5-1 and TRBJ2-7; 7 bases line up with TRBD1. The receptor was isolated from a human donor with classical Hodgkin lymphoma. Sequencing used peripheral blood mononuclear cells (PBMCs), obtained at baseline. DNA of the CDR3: TGCGCCAGCACCTACCAAGGGGGCAACGAGCAGTACTTC. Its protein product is CASTYQGGNEQYF.